The sequence of this T cell receptor beta chain was determined in a study of identical twins. General study points: Reduced insertions were recorded for abundant cord blood beta clonotypes, with no such pattern in memory repertoires. Researchers caution that invariant MAIT and iNKT cells could partly confound zero-insertion analyses. Twins' excess sharing was less marked for out-of-frame beta sequences.

Regarding this clonotype: The antigen is unknown.

One entry per CDR3 protein results from TCRdb running MiXCR on the 5' RACE reads. The sample lists under 900,000 distinct CDR3 sequences; roughly an eighth were seen once. This sample also belongs to another study, concerning yellow fever vaccine responses in identical twins. That work adds: Each twin's T cell response to the vaccine was reported to look partly convergent and partly personalized.

The sample comprised PBMCs. This receptor was taken from a woman younger than 35 in good health.

CDR3 nucleotides: TGCGCCAGCAGCTTGGCCGCGGCGGGGATGAACACTGAAGCTTTCTTT. Translating gives CASSLAAAGMNTEAFF. The chain recombines TRBV5-1 with TRBJ1-1, with D unclear. This CDR3 spans 16 amino acids. Germline CDR1 is SGHRS and CDR2 is YFSETQ. V dropped 0 bases and J dropped 0 bases, with 12 bases sitting between them.